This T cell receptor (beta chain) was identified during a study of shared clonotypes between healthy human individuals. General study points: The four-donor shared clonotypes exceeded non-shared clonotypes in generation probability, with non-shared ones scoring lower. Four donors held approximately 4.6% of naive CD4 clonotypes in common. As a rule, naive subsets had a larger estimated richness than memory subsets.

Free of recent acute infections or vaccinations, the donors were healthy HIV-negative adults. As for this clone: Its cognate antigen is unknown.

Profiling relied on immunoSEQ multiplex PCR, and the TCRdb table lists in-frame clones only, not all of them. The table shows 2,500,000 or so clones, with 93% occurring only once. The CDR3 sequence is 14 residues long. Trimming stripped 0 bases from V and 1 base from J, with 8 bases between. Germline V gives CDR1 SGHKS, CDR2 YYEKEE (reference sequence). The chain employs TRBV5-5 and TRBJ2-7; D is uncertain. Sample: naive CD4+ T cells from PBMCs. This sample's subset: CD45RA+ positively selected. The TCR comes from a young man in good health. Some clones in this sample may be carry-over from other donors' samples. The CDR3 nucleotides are TGTGCCAGCAGCTTGGTTGGGTTTTCCTACGAGCAGTACTTC. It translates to CASSLVGFSYEQYF.